This T cell receptor (beta chain) is drawn from a study of shared clonotypes between healthy human individuals. Here immunoSEQ multiplex PCR was the method, and the copy in TCRdb shows in-frame clones only, minus some. Counted here are some 2,500,000 clones, less than 95% occurring once; the ten biggest clones make up roughly 0.34%. CDR1 is MDHEN, CDR2 SYDVKM, per germline. V lost 8 bases and J 2 bases, leaving 7 bases between the germline ends. The CDR3 sequence is 12 residues long. The sequence derives from a man younger than 30 in good health. Some clones in this sample may be carry-over from other donors' samples. Sequencing was carried out using naive CD4+ T cells from PBMCs. Noted subset: CD45RA+ positively selected. The chain combines TRBV28 with TRBJ2-1; maybe TRBD2 (5 bases). For the CDR3, the DNA is TGTGCCAGCTGGGAGACCTACAATGAGCAGTTCTTC. This gives the protein CASWETYNEQFF.